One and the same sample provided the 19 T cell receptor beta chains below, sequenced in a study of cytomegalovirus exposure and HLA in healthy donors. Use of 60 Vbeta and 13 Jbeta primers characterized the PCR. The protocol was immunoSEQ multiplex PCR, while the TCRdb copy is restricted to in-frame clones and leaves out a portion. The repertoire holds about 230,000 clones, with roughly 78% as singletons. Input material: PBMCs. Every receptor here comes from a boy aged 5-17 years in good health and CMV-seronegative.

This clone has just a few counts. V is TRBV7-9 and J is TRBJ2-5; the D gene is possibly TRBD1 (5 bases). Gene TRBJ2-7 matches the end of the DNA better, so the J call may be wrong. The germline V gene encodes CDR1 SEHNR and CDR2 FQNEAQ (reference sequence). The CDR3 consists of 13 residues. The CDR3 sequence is CASSSRGTYEQYF. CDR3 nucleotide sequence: TGTGCCAGCAGCTCAAGGGGTACCTACGAGCAGTACTTC.

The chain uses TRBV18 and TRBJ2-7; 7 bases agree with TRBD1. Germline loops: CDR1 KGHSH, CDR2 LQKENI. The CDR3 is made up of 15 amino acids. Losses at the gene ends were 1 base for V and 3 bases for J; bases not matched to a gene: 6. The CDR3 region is CASSPRQGFSYEQYF. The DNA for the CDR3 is TGTGCCAGCTCACCACGACAGGGATTCAGCTACGAGCAGTACTTC.

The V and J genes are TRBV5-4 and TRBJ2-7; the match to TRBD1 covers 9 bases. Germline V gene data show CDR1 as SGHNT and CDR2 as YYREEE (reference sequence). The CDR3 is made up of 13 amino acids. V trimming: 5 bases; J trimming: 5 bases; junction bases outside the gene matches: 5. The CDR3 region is CASRRDRANEQYF. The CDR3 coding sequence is TGTGCCAGCAGGAGGGACAGGGCGAACGAGCAGTACTTC. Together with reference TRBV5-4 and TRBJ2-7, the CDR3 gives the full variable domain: ETGVTQSPTHLIKTRGQQVTLRCSSQSGHNTVSWYQQALGQGPQFIFQYYREEENGRGNFPPRFSGLQFPNYSSELNVNALELDDSALYLCASRRDRANEQYFGPGTRLTVT.

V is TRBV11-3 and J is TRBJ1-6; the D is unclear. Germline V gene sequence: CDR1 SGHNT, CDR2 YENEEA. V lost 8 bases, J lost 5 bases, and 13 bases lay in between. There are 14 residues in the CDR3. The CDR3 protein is CASGKQRNNSPLHF. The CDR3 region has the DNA TGTGCCAGCGGTAAACAGCGGAATAATTCACCCCTCCACTTT.

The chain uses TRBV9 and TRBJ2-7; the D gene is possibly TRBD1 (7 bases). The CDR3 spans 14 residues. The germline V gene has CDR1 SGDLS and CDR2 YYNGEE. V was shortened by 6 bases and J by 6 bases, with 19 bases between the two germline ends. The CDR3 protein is CASNGGQTPGEQYF. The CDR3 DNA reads TGTGCCAGCAACGGGGGACAGACGCCTGGCGAGCAGTACTTC.

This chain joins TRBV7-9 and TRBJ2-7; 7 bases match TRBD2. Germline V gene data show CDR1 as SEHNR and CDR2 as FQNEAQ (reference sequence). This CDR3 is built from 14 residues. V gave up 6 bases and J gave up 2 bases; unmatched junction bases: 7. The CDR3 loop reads CASSSIGTTYEQYF. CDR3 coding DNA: TGTGCCAGCAGTTCCATCGGGACTACCTACGAGCAGTACTTC. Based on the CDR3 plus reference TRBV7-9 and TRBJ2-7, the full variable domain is DTGVSQNPRHKITKRGQNVTFRCDPISEHNRLYWYRQTLGQGPEFLTYFQNEAQLEKSRLLSDRFSAERPKGSFSTLEIQRTEQGDSAMYLCASSSIGTTYEQYFGPGTRLTVT.

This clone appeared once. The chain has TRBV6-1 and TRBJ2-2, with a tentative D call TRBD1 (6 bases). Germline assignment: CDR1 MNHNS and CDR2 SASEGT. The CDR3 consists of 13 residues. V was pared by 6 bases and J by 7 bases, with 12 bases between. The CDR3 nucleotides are TGTGCCAGCAGGGGACAAGTCCACGGGGAGCTGTTTTTT. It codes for CASRGQVHGELFF.

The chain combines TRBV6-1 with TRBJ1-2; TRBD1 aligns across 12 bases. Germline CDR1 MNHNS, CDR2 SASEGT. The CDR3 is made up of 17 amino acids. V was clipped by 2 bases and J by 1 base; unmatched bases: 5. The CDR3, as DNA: TGTGCCAGCAGTGAAACGGGGACAGGGGGCCTTAACTATGGCTACACCTTC. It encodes CASSETGTGGLNYGYTF.

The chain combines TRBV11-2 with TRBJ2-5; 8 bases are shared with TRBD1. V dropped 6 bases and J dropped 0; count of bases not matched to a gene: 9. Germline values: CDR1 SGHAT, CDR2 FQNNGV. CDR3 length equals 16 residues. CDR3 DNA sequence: TGTGCCAGCAGTCGACCAAGGACAGGGCACCAAGAGACCCAGTACTTC. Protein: CASSRPRTGHQETQYF.

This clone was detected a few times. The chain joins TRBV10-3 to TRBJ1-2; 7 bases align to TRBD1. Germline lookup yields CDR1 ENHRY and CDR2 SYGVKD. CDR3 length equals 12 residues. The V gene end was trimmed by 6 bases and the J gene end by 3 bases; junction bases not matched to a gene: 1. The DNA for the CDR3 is TGTGCCATCAGGGGGACAGACTATGGCTACACCTTC. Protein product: CAIRGTDYGYTF.

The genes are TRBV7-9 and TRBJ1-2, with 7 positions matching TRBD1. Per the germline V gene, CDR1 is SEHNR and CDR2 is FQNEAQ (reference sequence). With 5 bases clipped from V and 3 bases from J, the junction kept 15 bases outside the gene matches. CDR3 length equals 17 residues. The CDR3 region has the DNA TGTGCCAGCAGCGACGATCCGGACAGGTTTGTTCACTATGGCTACACCTTC. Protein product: CASSDDPDRFVHYGYTF.

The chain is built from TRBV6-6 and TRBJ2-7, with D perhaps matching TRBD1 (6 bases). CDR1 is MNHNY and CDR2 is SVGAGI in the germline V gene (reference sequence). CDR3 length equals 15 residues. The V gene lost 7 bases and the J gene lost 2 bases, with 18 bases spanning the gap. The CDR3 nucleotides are TGTGCCAGCACCTCCTCCGGCAGGGGCCCCTACGAGCAGTACTTC. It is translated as CASTSSGRGPYEQYF.

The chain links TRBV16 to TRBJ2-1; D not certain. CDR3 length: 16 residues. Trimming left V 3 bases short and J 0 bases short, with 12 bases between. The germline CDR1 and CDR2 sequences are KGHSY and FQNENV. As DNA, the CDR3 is TGTGCCAGCAGCCAGACGACCCTAGGCTCCTACAATGAGCAGTTCTTC. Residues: CASSQTTLGSYNEQFF.

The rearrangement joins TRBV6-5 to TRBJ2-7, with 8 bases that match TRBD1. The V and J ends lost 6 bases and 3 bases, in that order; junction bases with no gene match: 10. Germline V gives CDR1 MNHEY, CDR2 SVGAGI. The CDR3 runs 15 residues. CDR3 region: CASSSYGQGVYEQYF. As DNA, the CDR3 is TGTGCCAGCAGCTCTTATGGACAGGGTGTCTACGAGCAGTACTTC.

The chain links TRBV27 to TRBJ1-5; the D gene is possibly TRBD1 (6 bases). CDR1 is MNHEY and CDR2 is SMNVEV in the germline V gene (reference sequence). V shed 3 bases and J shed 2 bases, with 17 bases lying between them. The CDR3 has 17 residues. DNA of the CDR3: TGTGCCAGCAGTTTGAACGGACGGGACATACGCAATCAGCCCCAGCATTTT. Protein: CASSLNGRDIRNQPQHF.

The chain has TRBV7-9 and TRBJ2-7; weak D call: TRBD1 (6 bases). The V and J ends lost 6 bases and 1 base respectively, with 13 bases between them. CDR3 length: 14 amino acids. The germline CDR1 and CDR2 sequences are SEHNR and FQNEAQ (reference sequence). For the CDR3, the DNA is TGTGCCAGCAGTTACACCGGGACATCCTACGAGCAGTACTTC. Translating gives CASSYTGTSYEQYF.

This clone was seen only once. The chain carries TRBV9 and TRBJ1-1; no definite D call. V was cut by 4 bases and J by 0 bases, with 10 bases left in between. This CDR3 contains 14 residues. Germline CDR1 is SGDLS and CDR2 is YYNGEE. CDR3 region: CASSSSPLNTEAFF. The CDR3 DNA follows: TGTGCCAGCAGCTCGTCCCCCCTGAACACTGAAGCTTTCTTT.

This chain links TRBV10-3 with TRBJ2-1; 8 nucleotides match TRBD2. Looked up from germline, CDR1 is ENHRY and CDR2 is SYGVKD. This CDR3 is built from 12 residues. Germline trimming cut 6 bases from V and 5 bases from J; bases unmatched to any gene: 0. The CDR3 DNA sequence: TGTGCCATCAGGGGACTAGACAATGAGCAGTTCTTC. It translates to CAIRGLDNEQFF.

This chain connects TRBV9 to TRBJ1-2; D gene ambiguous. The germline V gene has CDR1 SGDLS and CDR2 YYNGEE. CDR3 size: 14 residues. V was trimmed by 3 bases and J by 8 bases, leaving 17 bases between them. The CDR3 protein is CASSAGLIPVGYTF. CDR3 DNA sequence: TGTGCCAGCAGCGCCGGGTTAATTCCGGTCGGCTACACCTTC.